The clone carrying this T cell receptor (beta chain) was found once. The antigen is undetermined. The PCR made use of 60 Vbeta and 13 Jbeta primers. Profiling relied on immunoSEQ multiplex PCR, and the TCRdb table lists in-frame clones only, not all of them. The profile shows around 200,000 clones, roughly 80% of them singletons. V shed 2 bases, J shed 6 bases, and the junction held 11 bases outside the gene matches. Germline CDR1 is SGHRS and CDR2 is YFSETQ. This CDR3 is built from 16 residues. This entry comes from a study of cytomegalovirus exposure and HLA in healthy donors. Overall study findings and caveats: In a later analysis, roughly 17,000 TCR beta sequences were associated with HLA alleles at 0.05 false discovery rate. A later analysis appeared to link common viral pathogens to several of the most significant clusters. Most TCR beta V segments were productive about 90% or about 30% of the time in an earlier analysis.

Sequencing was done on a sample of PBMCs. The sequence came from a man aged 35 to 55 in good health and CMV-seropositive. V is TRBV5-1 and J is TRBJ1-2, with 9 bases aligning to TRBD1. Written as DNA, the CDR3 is TGCGCCAGCAGCTTATCAACCGGGACAGGGCGGGATGGCTACACCTTC. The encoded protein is CASSLSTGTGRDGYTF. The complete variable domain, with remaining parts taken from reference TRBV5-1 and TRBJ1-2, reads KAGVTQTPRYLIKTRGQQVTLSCSPISGHRSVSWYQQTPGQGLQFLFEYFSETQRNKGNFPGRFSGRQFSNSRSEMNVSTLELGDSALYLCASSLSTGTGRDGYTFGSGTRLTVV.